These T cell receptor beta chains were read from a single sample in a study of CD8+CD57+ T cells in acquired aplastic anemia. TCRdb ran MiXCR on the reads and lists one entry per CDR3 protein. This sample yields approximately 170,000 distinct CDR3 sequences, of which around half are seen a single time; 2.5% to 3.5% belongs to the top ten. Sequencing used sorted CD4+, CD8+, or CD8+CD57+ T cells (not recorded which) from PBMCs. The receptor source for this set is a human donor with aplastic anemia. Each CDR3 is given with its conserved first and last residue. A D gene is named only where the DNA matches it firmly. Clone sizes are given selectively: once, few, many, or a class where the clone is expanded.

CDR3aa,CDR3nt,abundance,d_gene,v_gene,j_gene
CASSQRGGVSTDTQYF,TGTGCCAGCAGCCAACGAGGGGGCGTAAGCACAGATACGCAGTATTTT,many,TRBD1,TRBV4-2,TRBJ2-3
CASSTGLSYGYTF,TGTGCCAGTAGCACAGGGTTGAGCTATGGCTACACCTTC,NA,NA,TRBV19,TRBJ1-2
CAISAQILQGYDQPQHF,TGTGCCATCAGTGCCCAAATTCTTCAGGGGTATGATCAGCCCCAGCATTTT,NA,NA,TRBV10-3,TRBJ1-5
CASESGTSHNNQPQHF,TGTGCCTCCGAATCCGGGACATCTCATAACAATCAGCCCCAGCATTTT,many,NA,TRBV2,TRBJ1-5
CASRRVGVDYGYTF,TGCGCCAGCCGGAGAGTAGGGGTCGACTATGGCTACACCTTC,NA,NA,TRBV23-1,TRBJ1-2
CATEDAPGPHMGQPQHF,TGTGCCACCGAAGACGCTCCGGGCCCCCACATGGGTCAGCCCCAGCATTTT,NA,NA,TRBV15,TRBJ1-5
CASSLGDGTNQPQHF,TGTGCCAGCAGCTTAGGGGACGGCACTAATCAGCCCCAGCATTTT,NA,NA,TRBV7-8,TRBJ1-5
CAVDVNYGYTF,TGTGCCGTTGACGTCAATTATGGCTACACCTTC,NA,NA,TRBV19,TRBJ1-2
CASSEDRNQPQHF,TGTGCCAGCAGTGAGGACAGAAATCAGCCCCAGCATTTT,many,NA,TRBV6-1,TRBJ1-5
CSARDTGSGTDTQYF,TGCAGTGCTAGAGACACAGGGTCAGGTACAGATACGCAGTATTTT,many,NA,TRBV20-1,TRBJ2-3
CARRTGGSDTQYF,TGTGCCAGAAGGACAGGCGGCTCAGATACGCAGTATTTT,once,TRBD1,TRBV2,TRBJ2-3
CASSARDGSSEAGETQYF,TGTGCCAGCAGTGCTAGAGATGGGTCTAGCGAGGCGGGAGAGACCCAGTACTTC,NA,NA,TRBV9,TRBJ2-5
CASSYPDRGRSGNTIYF,TGTGCCAGCAGCTACCCGGACAGGGGAAGGTCTGGAAACACCATATATTTT,many,TRBD1,TRBV5-6,TRBJ1-3
CASTWTVNTEAFF,TGTGCCAGCACCTGGACAGTGAACACTGAAGCTTTCTTT,many,NA,TRBV2,TRBJ1-1
CASRSGTGGEKLFF,TGTGCCAGCAGATCCGGGACAGGGGGGGAAAAACTGTTTTTT,NA,TRBD1,TRBV12-3/TRBV12-4,TRBJ1-4
CASSLGPNGIQETQYF,TGTGCCAGCAGCTTGGGACCAAACGGGATCCAAGAGACCCAGTACTTC,many,NA,TRBV5-6,TRBJ2-5
CASSISQGISNQPQHF,TGTGCCAGTAGTATCTCCCAGGGGATTAGCAATCAGCCCCAGCATTTT,many,NA,TRBV19,TRBJ1-5
CASSFSGSRGYTF,TGTGCCAGCAGTTTTTCGGGCTCGCGGGGCTACACCTTC,NA,NA,TRBV27,TRBJ1-2
CASSLRLLTGNTGELFF,TGTGCCAGCAGCTTGAGGCTACTGACCGGGAACACCGGGGAGCTGTTTTTT,NA,NA,TRBV11-2,TRBJ2-2
CASQGNGELFF,TGTGCCTCACAGGGTAACGGGGAGCTGTTTTTT,NA,NA,TRBV10-3,TRBJ2-2
CSVFVGGQEAQYF,TGCAGCGTTTTTGTGGGGGGCCAGGAGGCCCAGTACTTC,NA,NA,TRBV29-1,TRBJ2-5
CASSYGGGELFF,TGTGCCAGCAGCTACGGAGGCGGGGAGCTGTTTTTT,many,NA,TRBV7-2,TRBJ2-2
CATSRALGQRGQETQYF,TGTGCCACCAGCAGAGCCCTTGGCCAGCGGGGCCAAGAGACCCAGTACTTC,many,TRBD2,TRBV15,TRBJ2-5
CASRVGLPTDTQYF,TGTGCCAGCAGGGTAGGACTTCCCACAGATACGCAGTATTTT,NA,NA,TRBV2,TRBJ2-3
CATSRDRQGGEAFF,TGTGCCACCAGCAGAGATCGTCAAGGGGGTGAAGCTTTCTTT,NA,NA,TRBV15,TRBJ1-1
CAISETTGLLNYGYTF,TGTGCCATCAGTGAGACGACAGGGTTGCTTAACTATGGCTACACCTTC,NA,TRBD1,TRBV10-3,TRBJ1-2
CASSYGGPTDTQYF,TGTGCCAGCAGCTACGGGGGGCCGACAGATACGCAGTATTTT,NA,NA,TRBV7-2,TRBJ2-3
CASSAFDLGMPDTQYF,TGTGCCAGCAGCGCATTCGACCTCGGAATGCCAGATACGCAGTATTTT,many,NA,TRBV7-2,TRBJ2-3
CASSLVQPNTDTQYF,TGCGCCAGCAGCTTGGTTCAGCCTAACACAGATACGCAGTATTTT,many,NA,TRBV5-1,TRBJ2-3
CASSLSRLGAVEQYF,TGTGCCAGCAGCTTAAGTCGCTTGGGGGCGGTTGAGCAGTACTTC,NA,NA,TRBV24-1,TRBJ2-7
CASSQGDRRSNYGYTF,TGCGCCAGCAGCCAGGGGGACAGACGCTCTAACTATGGCTACACCTTC,NA,TRBD1,TRBV4-3,TRBJ1-2
CASSLALGWRGNEQFF,TGCGCCAGCAGCTTGGCCCTTGGTTGGCGGGGCAATGAGCAGTTCTTC,many,NA,TRBV5-1,TRBJ2-1
CATSLILNAEAFF,TGTGCCACCAGTTTGATCCTGAACGCTGAAGCTTTCTTT,few,NA,TRBV24-1,TRBJ1-1
CASRTDRGYTGELFF,TGTGCCAGCAGGACCGACAGGGGTTACACCGGGGAGCTGTTTTTT,NA,TRBD1,TRBV6-2/TRBV6-3,TRBJ2-2
CSAVAGGHYEQYF,TGCAGCGCCGTGGCGGGGGGGCACTACGAGCAGTACTTC,few,TRBD2,TRBV29-1,TRBJ2-7
CASSLGLTNTEAFF,TGTGCCAGCAGTCTGGGACTGACGAACACTGAAGCTTTCTTT,many,NA,TRBV12-3/TRBV12-4,TRBJ1-1
CATSDPRGGTEAFF,TGTGCCACCAGTGATCCGCGGGGAGGGACTGAAGCTTTCTTT,NA,NA,TRBV24-1,TRBJ1-1
CASSLVVVGAGNTIYF,TGTGCCAGCAGCTTAGTGGTCGTAGGAGCTGGAAACACCATATATTTT,many,NA,TRBV11-2,TRBJ1-3
CASSQVTGGYEQYF,TGTGCCAGCAGCCAAGTGACAGGAGGCTACGAGCAGTACTTC,many,NA,TRBV4-2,TRBJ2-7
CSANLRETQYF,TGCAGTGCAAACCTGCGAGAGACCCAGTACTTC,many,NA,TRBV20-1,TRBJ2-5
CASSLGRLSYGYTF,TGTGCCAGCAGCTTGGGACGGCTTTCCTATGGCTACACCTTC,few,NA,TRBV5-5,TRBJ1-2
CASREDRGRTDTQYF,TGTGCCAGCAGAGAAGACAGGGGGAGGACAGATACGCAGTATTTT,NA,TRBD1,TRBV2,TRBJ2-3
CSHRGGYEQYF,TGCAGCCACCGGGGGGGCTACGAGCAGTACTTC,NA,TRBD2,TRBV29-1,TRBJ2-7
CASRGQGQGNSPLHF,TGTGCCAGCAGAGGACAGGGACAGGGGAATTCACCCCTCCACTTT,NA,TRBD1,TRBV12-3/TRBV12-4,TRBJ1-6
CASSSDGGLGTQYF,TGTGCCAGCAGCTCGGACGGGGGCCTGGGGACCCAGTACTTC,NA,NA,TRBV7-2,TRBJ2-5
CASSQDLAGTNNSPLHF,TGTGCCAGCAGCCAAGATTTAGCGGGGACCAATAATTCACCCCTCCACTTT,many,NA,TRBV4-2,TRBJ1-6
CATSDTTSGKFNEQFF,TGTGCCACCAGTGATACCACTAGCGGGAAATTCAATGAGCAGTTCTTC,many,TRBD2,TRBV24-1,TRBJ2-1
CASSQDGQGMDEQYF,TGTGCCAGCAGCCAAGATGGACAGGGGATGGACGAGCAGTACTTC,many,TRBD1,TRBV14,TRBJ2-7